Listed below are T cell receptor beta chains from one sample, sequenced in a study of CD8 T cells in ankylosing spondylitis. TCRdb fed the 5' RACE reads into MiXCR, producing one record per CDR3 protein. The sample lists 750,000 to 850,000 distinct CDR3 sequences; about 11% were seen once. Sequencing used blood, either unsorted or a sorted T cell fraction (not recorded which). The receptors come from a male donor with ankylosing spondylitis. Each CDR3 is given with its conserved first and last residue. A D gene is named only where the DNA matches it firmly. Where a row states a size, it is once, few, many or the class of an expanded clone; other rows omit it.

size	V	J	D	CDR3	DNA
NA	TRBV27	TRBJ2-1	TRBD2	CASSSNTGLAGARNEQFF	TGTGCCAGCAGTTCAAATACCGGACTAGCGGGGGCCCGAAATGAGCAGTTCTTC
few	TRBV29-1	TRBJ2-5	NA	CSVQTEGETQYF	TGCAGCGTTCAGACAGAGGGAGAGACCCAGTACTTC
NA	TRBV20-1	TRBJ2-7	NA	CSALVRTPYEQYF	TGCAGTGCCCTAGTCCGGACCCCCTACGAGCAGTACTTC
NA	TRBV7-2	TRBJ2-7	TRBD2	CASTHGVAGGVHEQYF	TGTGCCAGCACCCACGGTGTAGCGGGAGGAGTACACGAGCAGTACTTC
NA	TRBV20-1	TRBJ1-5	NA	CSARDPQGGQPQHF	TGCAGTGCTAGAGATCCACAGGGAGGACAGCCCCAGCATTTT
many	TRBV12-3/TRBV12-4	TRBJ2-5	NA	CASSNGQGETQYF	TGTGCCAGCAGTAACGGGCAGGGAGAGACCCAGTACTTC
NA	TRBV29-1	TRBJ1-1	TRBD1	CSAKTGEGKNTEAFF	TGCAGCGCCAAAACAGGGGAGGGAAAAAACACTGAAGCTTTCTTT
NA	TRBV20-1	TRBJ2-3	NA	CSAELRRGALSDTQYF	TGCAGTGCTGAGCTCCGCCGGGGGGCCCTCTCGGATACGCAGTATTTT
few	TRBV6-1	TRBJ1-1	NA	CASSEVWWNTEAFF	TGTGCCAGCAGTGAAGTATGGTGGAACACTGAAGCTTTCTTT
NA	TRBV27	TRBJ2-5	TRBD1	CASTLRGGTGETQYF	TGTGCCAGCACCCTGAGAGGGGGCACGGGAGAGACCCAGTACTTC
NA	TRBV4-3	TRBJ2-3	TRBD2	CASSQGPAGAGSDTQYF	TGCGCCAGCAGCCAAGGGCCAGCGGGGGCAGGGTCAGATACGCAGTATTTT
few	TRBV5-1	TRBJ2-5	TRBD1	CASSQGAEIKVETQYF	TGCGCCAGCAGCCAGGGGGCGGAAATAAAGGTAGAGACCCAGTACTTC
few	TRBV29-1	TRBJ2-3	NA	CSVGLSAEAGGDTQYF	TGCAGCGTTGGACTCAGTGCGGAGGCAGGCGGAGATACGCAGTATTTT